Listed here are 2 T cell receptor beta chains from one sample, sequenced in a study of long-term antiretroviral therapy in people with HIV. Survey-level resolution applied to immunoSEQ assay v3.0. The table came from immunoSEQ multiplex PCR; TCRdb's copy has only in-frame clones and leaves some out. The data show roughly 9,800 clones, 70% to 90% seen once. Sequencing used unsorted PBMCs, obtained 0.7 years after starting antiretroviral therapy. These receptor sequences come from a man between 40 and 49 years old with HIV.

The chain combines TRBV30 with TRBJ1-5, with D uncertain. Germline V lookup: CDR1 GTSNPN, CDR2 SVGIG (reference sequence). Trimming cost V 0 bases and J 5 bases, with 8 bases left between them. This CDR3 spans 13 amino acids. DNA of the CDR3: TGTGCCTGGAGTGTGAGTGGGTATCAGCCCCAGCATTTT. This encodes CAWSVSGYQPQHF.

This sequence joins TRBV28 and TRBJ2-4; tentatively, D is TRBD1 or TRBD2 (6 bases each). V gave up 1 base and J gave up 15 bases, with 13 bases separating them. Per the germline V gene, CDR1 is MDHEN and CDR2 is SYDVKM. The CDR3 has 12 amino acids. The CDR3 loop reads CASSLLLGGMYF. The CDR3 DNA follows: TGTGCCAGCAGTTTATTATTAGGGGGGATGTACTTC. Based on the CDR3 plus reference TRBV28 and TRBJ2-4, the full variable domain is DVKVTQSSRYLVKRTGEKVFLECVQDMDHENMFWYRQDPGLGLRLIYFSYDVKMKEKGDIPEGYSVSREKKERFSLILESASTNQTSMYLCASSLLLGGMYFGAGTRLSVL.